This T cell receptor (beta chain) was retrieved from a study of human T cells and chemical hapten exposure. TCRdb re-called the RACE reads with MiXCR, one entry per CDR3 protein. The table includes more than 60,000 distinct CDR3 sequences, about a tenth detected once. Sample time point: patch test 2, 6 weeks after DPC sensitization. Treatment meaning: therapeutic diphenylcyclopropenone sensitization with weekly scalp DPC. It was unfractionated whole blood from which total RNA was extracted. Germline V CDR1 and CDR2: DFQATT, SNEGSKA (reference sequence). Trimming at V came to 4 bases and at J to 6 bases, leaving 11 bases not matched to a gene. The length of the CDR3 is 15 residues. At least ten counts were recorded for this clonotype.

The input for sequencing was whole blood, taken in connection with sensitization to the hapten diphenylcyclopropenone (DPC). V gene TRBV20-1 combines with J gene TRBJ1-5; 8 bases agree with TRBD1. The receptor's source is a woman aged 45 to 65 with alopecia areata. Some clones in this sample may be carry-over from other donors' samples. CDR3 sequence reads: CSAKPQGVGSQPQHF. CDR3 bases: TGCAGTGCTAAGCCACAGGGGGTCGGTAGTCAGCCCCAGCATTTT.